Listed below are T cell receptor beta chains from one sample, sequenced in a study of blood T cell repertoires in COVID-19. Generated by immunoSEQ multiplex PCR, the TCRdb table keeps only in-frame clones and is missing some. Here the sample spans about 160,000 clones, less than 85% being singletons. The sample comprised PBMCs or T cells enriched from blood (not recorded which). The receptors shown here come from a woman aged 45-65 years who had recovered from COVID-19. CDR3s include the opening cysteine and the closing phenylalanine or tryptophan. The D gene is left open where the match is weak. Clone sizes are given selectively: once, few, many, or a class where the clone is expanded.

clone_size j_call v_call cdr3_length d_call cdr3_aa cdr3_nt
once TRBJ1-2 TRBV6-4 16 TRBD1 CASSDSGTGLIYGYTF TGTGCCAGCAGTGACTCGGGGACAGGCTTGATCTATGGCTACACCTTC
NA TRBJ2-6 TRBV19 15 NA CASTRGGSGANVLTF TGTGCCAGTACTAGGGGAGGCTCTGGGGCCAACGTCCTGACTTTC
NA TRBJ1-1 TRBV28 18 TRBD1 CASSPFLRSRTGDTEAFF TGTGCCAGCAGTCCTTTCTTGCGCTCGAGGACAGGGGACACTGAAGCTTTCTTT
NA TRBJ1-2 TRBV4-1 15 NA CASSLTHGGDYGYTF TGCGCCAGCAGCCTAACCCACGGGGGGGACTATGGCTACACCTTC
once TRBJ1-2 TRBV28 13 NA CASNEGSFYGYTF TGTGCCAGCAACGAGGGTTCCTTCTATGGCTACACCTTC
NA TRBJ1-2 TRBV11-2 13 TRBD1 CASSTDRGLGYTF TGTGCCAGCAGCACGGACAGGGGACTCGGCTACACCTTC
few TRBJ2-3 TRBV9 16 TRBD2 CASSPLAGGSTDTQYF TGTGCCAGCAGCCCTCTAGCGGGAGGGAGTACAGATACGCAGTATTTT
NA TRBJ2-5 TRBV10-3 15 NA CAISAEGRGQWAQYF TGTGCCATCAGCGCTGAGGGGCGGGGCCAATGGGCCCAGTACTTC
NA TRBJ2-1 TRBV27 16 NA CASSLEGPRRNNEQFF TGTGCCAGCAGTTTAGAGGGCCCCCGCCGGAACAATGAGCAGTTCTTC
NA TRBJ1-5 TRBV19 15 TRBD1 CASGRDRVGNQPQHF TGTGCCAGTGGCCGGGACAGGGTTGGAAATCAGCCCCAGCATTTT
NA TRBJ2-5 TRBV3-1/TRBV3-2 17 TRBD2 CASSQAFSAGGGETQYF TGTGCCAGCAGCCAAGCATTTTCGGCGGGAGGTGGAGAGACCCAGTACTTC
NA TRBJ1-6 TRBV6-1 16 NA CASSEGGGGDNSPLHF TGTGCCAGCAGTGAAGGGGGCGGGGGCGATAATTCACCCCTCCACTTT
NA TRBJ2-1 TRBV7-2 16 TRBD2 CASSPRTSGRAREQFF TGTGCCAGCAGCCCCAGGACTAGCGGGAGGGCTCGAGAGCAGTTCTTC
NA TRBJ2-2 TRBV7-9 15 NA CASSLTGSATGELFF TGTGCCAGCAGCTTAACCGGGAGTGCCACCGGGGAGCTGTTTTTT
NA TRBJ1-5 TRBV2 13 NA CASSDRRDQPQHF TGTGCCAGTAGTGACAGGCGGGATCAGCCCCAGCATTTT
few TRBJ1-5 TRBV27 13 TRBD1 CASRSTGNQPQHF TGTGCCAGCAGATCGACAGGGAATCAGCCCCAGCATTTT
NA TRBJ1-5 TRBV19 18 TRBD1 CASSIDKWTGGFNQPQHF TGTGCCAGTAGTATAGATAAATGGACAGGGGGTTTCAATCAGCCCCAGCATTTT
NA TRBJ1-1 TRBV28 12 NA CASSYRNTEAFF TGTGCCAGCAGTTATAGGAACACTGAAGCTTTCTTT
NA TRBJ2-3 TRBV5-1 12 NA CASSFSADTQYF TGCGCCAGCAGCTTCTCGGCAGATACGCAGTATTTT
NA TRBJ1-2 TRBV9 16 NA CASSGETQGFNYGYTF TGTGCCAGCAGCGGAGAGACGCAGGGATTTAACTATGGCTACACCTTC
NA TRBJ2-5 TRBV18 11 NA CASSGGETQYF TGTGCCAGCTCAGGAGGAGAGACCCAGTACTTC
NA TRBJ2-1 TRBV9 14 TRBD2 CASSGLAGVGEQFF TGTGCCAGCAGCGGTTTAGCGGGAGTAGGGGAGCAGTTCTTC
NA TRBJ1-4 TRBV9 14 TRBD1 CASSLTGGNEKLFF TGTGCCAGCAGCCTGACAGGGGGTAATGAAAAACTGTTTTTT
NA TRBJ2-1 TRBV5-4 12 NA CASSRGWDEQFF TGTGCCAGCAGCCGAGGGTGGGATGAGCAGTTCTTC
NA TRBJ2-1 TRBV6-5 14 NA CASSYFAGNYEQFF TGTGCCAGCAGTTATTTTGCGGGGAACTATGAGCAGTTCTTC
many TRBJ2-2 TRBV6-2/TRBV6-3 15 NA CASSLPGDGTGELFF TGTGCCAGCAGCCTACCAGGGGACGGCACCGGGGAGCTGTTTTTT
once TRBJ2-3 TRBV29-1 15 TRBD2 CSVEDPSGNKYTQYF TGCAGCGTTGAAGATCCTAGCGGGAATAAGTATACGCAGTATTTT
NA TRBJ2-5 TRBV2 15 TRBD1 CASSLDRGLRETQYF TGTGCCAGCAGCTTGGACAGGGGGCTACGGGAGACCCAGTACTTC
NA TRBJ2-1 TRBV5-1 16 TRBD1 CASSSGTGGHYNEQFF TGCGCCAGCAGCTCCGGGACAGGGGGCCATTACAATGAGCAGTTCTTC
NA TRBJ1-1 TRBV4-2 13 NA CASSRPTGQEAFF TGTGCCAGCAGCCGCCCGACAGGACAAGAAGCTTTCTTT
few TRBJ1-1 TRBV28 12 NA CASSLSPSEAFF TGTGCCAGCAGTTTATCCCCCAGTGAAGCTTTCTTT
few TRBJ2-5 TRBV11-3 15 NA CASSPGLAPQETQYF TGTGCCAGCAGCCCAGGGCTAGCGCCTCAAGAGACCCAGTACTTC
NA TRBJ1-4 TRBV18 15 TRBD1 CASSPGTGRTEKLFF TGTGCCAGCTCCCCTGGGACAGGGAGGACCGAAAAACTGTTTTTT
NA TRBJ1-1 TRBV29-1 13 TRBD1 CRAIIGGSVEAFF TGCAGAGCTATTATAGGGGGCTCCGTTGAAGCTTTCTTT
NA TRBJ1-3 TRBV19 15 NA CASSPRTFSGNTIYF TGTGCCAGTAGTCCCAGGACTTTTTCTGGAAACACCATATATTTT
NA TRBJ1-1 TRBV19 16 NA CASQPDSPRLDTEAFF TGTGCCAGTCAACCCGACAGTCCCCGCCTGGACACTGAAGCTTTCTTT
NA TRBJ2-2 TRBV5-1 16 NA CASSLLRAVGAGELFF TGCGCCAGCAGCTTGTTGCGGGCGGTTGGCGCCGGGGAGCTGTTTTTT
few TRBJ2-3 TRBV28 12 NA CASSLYSDTQYF TGTGCCAGCAGTTTATACTCCGATACGCAGTATTTT
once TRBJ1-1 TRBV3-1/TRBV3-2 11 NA CASSRTAEAFF TGTGCCAGCAGCCGGACAGCTGAAGCTTTCTTT
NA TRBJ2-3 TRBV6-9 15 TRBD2 CASSSSGRALDTQYF TGTGCCAGCAGTTCGAGCGGGAGGGCCCTAGATACGCAGTATTTT
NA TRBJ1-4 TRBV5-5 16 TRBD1 CASSPGQGSTNEKLFF TGTGCCAGCAGCCCCGGACAGGGCTCAACTAATGAAAAACTGTTTTTT
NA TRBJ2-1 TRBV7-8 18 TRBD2 CASSQGLAGTPIYNEQFF TGTGCCAGCAGCCAGGGACTAGCGGGAACTCCGATCTACAATGAGCAGTTCTTC
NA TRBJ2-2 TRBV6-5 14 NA CASSQGSESGELFF TGTGCCAGCAGTCAGGGGTCAGAGTCCGGGGAGCTGTTTTTT
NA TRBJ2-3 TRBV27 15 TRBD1 CASSWRDRATDTQYF TGTGCCAGCAGCTGGCGGGACAGGGCAACAGATACGCAGTATTTT
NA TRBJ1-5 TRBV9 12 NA CASSVGGGPQHF TGTGCCAGCAGCGTAGGGGGGGGGCCCCAGCATTTT
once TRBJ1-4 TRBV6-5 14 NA CASIFQSGYEKLFF TGTGCCAGCATCTTTCAAAGCGGATATGAAAAACTGTTTTTT
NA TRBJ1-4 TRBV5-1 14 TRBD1 CASGTGTGNEKLFF TGCGCCAGCGGCACCGGGACAGGGAATGAAAAACTGTTTTTT
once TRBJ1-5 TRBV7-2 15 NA CASSLGRSFNQPQHF TGTGCCAGCAGCTTAGGGCGGAGCTTTAATCAGCCCCAGCATTTT
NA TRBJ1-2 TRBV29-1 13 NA CSVGVRNNYGYTF TGCAGCGTGGGAGTCCGCAATAACTATGGCTACACCTTC
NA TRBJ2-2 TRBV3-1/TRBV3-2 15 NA CASSQSDRHTGELFF TGTGCCAGCAGCCAATCGGACAGACACACCGGGGAGCTGTTTTTT
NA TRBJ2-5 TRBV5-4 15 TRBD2 CASSPAGEPQETQYF TGTGCCAGCAGCCCAGCGGGGGAGCCCCAAGAGACCCAGTACTTC
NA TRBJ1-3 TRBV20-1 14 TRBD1 CSASDRGAGNTIYF TGCAGTGCTAGTGACAGGGGGGCTGGAAACACCATATATTTT
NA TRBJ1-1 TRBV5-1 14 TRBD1 CASLPGQGATEAFF TGCGCCAGCCTTCCGGGACAGGGGGCCACTGAAGCTTTCTTT
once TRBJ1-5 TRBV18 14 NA CASSGGYGNQPQHF TGTGCCAGCTCAGGAGGGTATGGCAATCAGCCCCAGCATTTT
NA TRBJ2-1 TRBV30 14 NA CAWSVKQAYNEQFF TGTGCCTGGAGTGTGAAACAGGCCTACAATGAGCAGTTCTTC